The source of this TCR beta chain is a study of blood T cell repertoires in COVID-19. Sequenced by immunoSEQ multiplex PCR; TCRdb stores in-frame clones only, minus some. The sample consists of roughly 120,000 clones, roughly 82% of them appearing once. The CDR3 extends over 16 amino acids. CDR1 and CDR2 (germline): MNHNY, SVGAGI (reference sequence). V gave up 6 bases and J gave up 5 bases, with 19 bases separating them. The genes are TRBV6-6 and TRBJ1-4; possible D gene TRBD1, 6 bases. The sequencing sample was made of peripheral blood. The TCR sequence derives from a human donor in a cohort sampled during active COVID-19. DNA for the CDR3: TGTGCCAGCAGACAAATGGGGGCAGGAACAAATGAAAAACTGTTTTTT. Its translation: CASRQMGAGTNEKLFF.